This is a list of T cell receptor beta chains from one sample in a study of shared clonotypes between healthy human individuals. TCRdb's copy holds only in-frame clones and misses some; the assay was immunoSEQ multiplex PCR. The sample shows about 2.2 million clones, over 85% of them seen only once. Sequencing input: naive CD8+ T cells from PBMCs. These receptors all stem from a man in his late teens or twenties in good health. Some clones in this sample may be carry-over from other donors' samples. Both conserved end residues are trimmed from each CDR3. The listing skips clone size in some rows; elsewhere it reads once, few, many or a size class.

CDR3aa,abundance,j_gene,v_gene
ASSADRGLSDYT,NA,TRBJ1-2,TRBV27
ASREDSNNEKLF,NA,TRBJ1-4,TRBV2
ASSTKNALKGPYEQY,NA,TRBJ2-7,TRBV28
ASSSPGRYEQF,NA,TRBJ2-1,TRBV7-2
SVEVWAADSYNEQF,NA,TRBJ2-1,TRBV29-1
ASSSVSASYGYT,NA,TRBJ1-2,TRBV6-1
ASSASGRALGTDTQY,NA,TRBJ2-3,TRBV9
ASSVAGPLLGYEQF,NA,TRBJ2-1,TRBV28
ASSLGGSNEQF,NA,TRBJ2-1,TRBV7-3
ASSLSTRPYNEQF,NA,TRBJ2-1,TRBV27
ASSPIRDSKAKNIQY,NA,TRBJ2-4,TRBV27
ASSRVTSGHNEQF,NA,TRBJ2-1,TRBV28
ASSDRGYGYT,NA,TRBJ1-2,TRBV6-4
SAGGSELNTEAF,NA,TRBJ1-1,TRBV29-1
ASSLSTGSYEQY,NA,TRBJ2-7,TRBV11-2
ASSESLQLGPLH,once,TRBJ1-6,TRBV25-1
ASSLTAGLAGEDEQF,NA,TRBJ2-1,TRBV7-3
ASSTLPNPDTQY,once,TRBJ2-3,TRBV6-1
ASSLLMGFSGANVLT,NA,TRBJ2-6,TRBV28
ASRSRGGTYEQY,NA,TRBJ2-7,TRBV27
ASSYSGTLYEQY,NA,TRBJ2-7,TRBV6-6
ASSFQGGTEAF,NA,TRBJ1-1,TRBV5-8
ASSPPQGGVNYEQY,NA,TRBJ2-7,TRBV7-9
ASSPSGASGPYEQY,NA,TRBJ2-7,TRBV27
ASSQVLGQGREQY,NA,TRBJ2-7,TRBV4-3
ASSQVGREGDGELF,NA,TRBJ2-2,TRBV4-3
ASSSPLGELF,NA,TRBJ2-2,TRBV7-9
ASSFRDPDYGYT,once,TRBJ1-2,TRBV27
AIPGTANTGELF,NA,TRBJ2-2,TRBV10-3